Sequencing of this T cell receptor (beta chain) was carried out in a study of cytomegalovirus exposure and HLA in healthy donors (dated by TCRdb to the late 2010s). Background on the whole study: An earlier analysis of a few hundred of the donors reported 276 Gb of sequence data and some 110 million unique TCR beta sequences obtained from about 200 million T cells. An earlier analysis of several hundred of the donors applied high-throughput TCR beta sequencing to assess whether each TCR beta V gene segment acted as functional or pseudogenic. To predict cytomegalovirus infection status, the study brought together high-throughput TCR immunosequencing, statistical association of individual TCRs with disease status, and machine learning. Of the roughly 400 genotyped donors, around 81% fell in the genetic ancestry cluster associated with self-reported Caucasian donors. Donor age, sex, ethnicity and CMV serostatus were compiled together with the repertoire data. The study was designed to test whether signatures of past pathogen exposure could be identified by cataloging public T cell receptors. HLA typing covered class I and class II loci at four-digit resolution. Roughly 5 DR-DQ haplotypes were handled as single units for association and clustering because linkage in the cohort was strong. On average, roughly 240,000 unique TCR beta nucleotide sequences were sequenced per donor among some 420 genotyped donors of the cohort, with roughly 18% of those sequences being non-productive. A later genetic analysis used genome-wide SNP genotypes for about three fifths of the 666 donors, treating that subset as a discovery cohort. Rather than drawing on any new phenotypic data, the later analysis identified candidate immune exposures from TCR beta sequences and the way those sequences occurred across donors. A separate validation cohort of 100 to 150 different subjects was used in addition to the roughly 620-subject first cohort. About 280 gigabases of sequencing data and around 85 million unique TCR sequences made up an early release that covered around 640 HLA-typed donors. The study used immunosequencing to profile the T cell repertoires of 666 subjects and linked those repertoires to cytomegalovirus serostatus. In a later analysis, previously published TCR beta repertoires from about 670 donors were re-analyzed and high-resolution HLA genotyping was added so that TCR occurrence patterns could be studied. All discovery cohort repertoires had been generated using a single sequencing platform. The number of donors typed differed by locus, with about 620-630 for A, B, C, DRB1 and DQB1, around 560 for DQA1, about 610 for DPA1, and approximately 470 for DPB1.

The CDR3 numbers 15 residues from cysteine through phenylalanine. Of the read, only the CDR3 DNA is kept; its 45 bases are in frame from base 1. Reading the germline V gene (reference sequence) gives CDR1 LNHNV and CDR2 YYDKDF. V and J are trimmed by 1 base and 2 bases, and the gene matches miss 3 bases of the junction. A remark on this clone: Its binding antigen is unknown. The record has no base qualities; no much larger clone is one base away.

Results the study describes overall, beyond this receptor: Linkage disequilibrium might explain the correlated functional status among segregating V segments, but an unknown experimental factor could not be excluded. In a later genetic analysis, a missense DCLRE1C variant was associated with V-gene and J-gene trimming of TCR beta chains, and the association was replicated in an independent cohort. This cohort had only TCR beta chains sequenced, and the lack of alpha or paired-chain data limited which features could be detected. HLA typing was unavailable for some donors at each locus, so association tests used only the typed subset. Several of the top co-occurrence clusters appeared to be linked to parvovirus B19, influenza, CMV and Epstein-Barr virus, according to a later analysis. The authors suggested that the approach could potentially be extended to other disease states and immunological phenotypes. Most TCR sequences were observed very rarely across donors, whereas some public TCRs were present in many individuals. Three of the identified cytomegalovirus-associated TCR beta chains were confirmed in vitro to be specific for cytomegalovirus antigens. Presence/absence analyses assumed roughly uniform sequencing depth across donors, an assumption that may not hold. When HLA alleles, especially DR and DQ, strongly co-occurred, TCR associations were difficult to assign to individual alleles. An earlier analysis of approximately 500 of the donors showed that most TCR beta V segments appeared in productive rearrangements either about 87% or about 30% of the time, which broadly matched IMGT annotations. In a later analysis, most CMV-associated TCR beta chains were found to appear HLA-restricted, with HLA associations seemingly driven largely by CMV exposure. Because counts were too low, seventeen rarely observed V segments, including chromosome 9 orphons, were excluded from the earlier analysis of 500 to 700 of the donors. A group of highly shared sequence variants was considered likely to be a technical artifact of the sequencing pipeline. A further reported finding was that TCR beta sequences accurately predicted the HLA-A and HLA-B alleles for most subjects in the first cohort. According to a later genetic analysis, donors in an Asian-associated ancestry cluster had fewer N-insertions in productive TCRs than the approximately 650-donor mean. Some IMGT-functional V segments, including TRBV6-2 and TRBV6-3, could not be distinguished by the 87-base-pair reads and were therefore excluded. Specific HLA alleles were associated with 15,000 to 20,000 TCR beta sequences at a false discovery rate of 0.05 in a later analysis. A total of roughly 160 TCR beta chains were listed by the study as associated with cytomegalovirus. Immune exposure information for the cohort was limited to CMV serostatus. A later analysis found that HLA-associated TCR beta chains were more clonally expanded and had lower generation probabilities than equally common non-associated chains. The classifier was reported to diagnose cytomegalovirus status with high specificity and sensitivity in both the original cohort and the validation cohort. In a later analysis, the rate of TCR association differed among HLA loci, with DRB1 alleles having the most associated TCRs and HLA-C alleles having the fewest.

Libraries were built with the immunoSEQ multiplex PCR assay. A mixture of 60 forward primers for TCR Vbeta segments and 13 reverse primers for TCR Jbeta segments was used in the multiplex PCR. The CDR3 region of rearranged TCR beta genes was amplified from genomic DNA by a multiplex PCR assay. Amplified TCR beta libraries were sequenced as 87-base-pair reads on the Illumina HiSeq System. Regarding the original processing steps: A later analysis counted 65 million to 90 million unique TCR beta chains across the 670 or so repertoires, and 9 million to 14 million of these chains were shared by at least two donors. A nearest-neighbor algorithm error-corrected the raw reads and collapsed the reads into unique sequences, merging closely related sequences to remove PCR and sequencing errors. To assign V, D and J gene segments, CDR3 sequences were aligned to IMGT reference sequences. For a sequence to be retained, a match of at least six nucleotides to both a V gene segment and a J gene segment was required. Rearrangements were called productive when the CDR3 lacked stop codons and stayed in frame with V and J; all others were non-productive. CDR3 was defined by IMGT convention, running from the second conserved V-encoded cysteine to the conserved J-encoded phenylalanine. The earlier analysis of some 580 of the donors excluded any sequence lacking an unambiguous match to a single V gene segment. In an earlier analysis of approximately 560 of the donors, a V segment was called functional when productive rearrangements were above 56.7%, and segregating when the standard deviation between donors exceeded 5%. To diagnose cytomegalovirus status from the catalog of TCR beta chain sequences, a statistical classification framework was built. A later analysis assigned V and J genes by comparing TCR nucleotide sequences with IMGT/GENE-DB human TR gene sequences. The TCRdist pipeline was used in a later analysis to assign CDR3 sequences and most-parsimonious VDJ recombination scenarios. In a later analysis, each TCR beta chain was defined by its CDR3 amino acid sequence together with its V-gene family, and reads without a unique V-gene family were excluded. As a way to deal with suspected cross-contamination and a sequencing artifact, a later analysis dropped approximately 590 nucleotide sequences that were highly shared and had low generation probability. In a later analysis, a clonal expansion index was calculated for each public chain from normalized within-repertoire ranks of inferred template counts. In a later analysis, generation probabilities were computed with a VDJ recombination model fitted to out-of-frame rearrangements, and the resulting probabilities were checked against IGoR. Hypergeometric tests were used in a later analysis to score TCR-TCR, TCR-HLA and TCR-CMV co-occurrence, with a repertoire-size bias correction applied to the TCR pairs. In a later analysis, false discovery rates were estimated by permuting HLA or CMV assignments 20 times. In a later analysis, co-occurring TCRs were grouped using DBSCAN, and TCRdist sequence similarity was added for clustering within HLA-allele-positive subsets. Repertoires with fewer than 30,000 or more than 120,000 public chains, plus five repertoires with anomalous nucleotide sharing, were excluded from co-occurrence clustering. TCRdb's version of the immuneACCESS table is confined to in-frame rearrangements and falls short of the full clone set. An unresolved V gene accounts for under half of the shortfall where checked; the remainder is of unknown origin. The V and J calls and clone size are taken from that table; D and trimming were inferred from the DNA. The sample has around 78,000 clones on record, about three quarters of them singletons. The ten largest clones add up to 11% of the sample.

The cohort consisted of approximately 670 healthy bone marrow donors. At the time of sampling, every cohort member was nominally healthy, though immune exposures that went unrecorded were likely present. The donor tested CMV seropositive, placing the donor among the 289 seropositive members of the cohort. A peripheral blood sample was collected from each donor, and TCR beta sequencing was performed on peripheral blood mononuclear cells. The Qiagen DNeasy Blood Extraction Kit was used to extract genomic DNA from the blood cell samples. This TCR came from a woman aged 40 to 49 in good health and CMV-seropositive. Sequences were obtained from PBMCs. The sequence joins TRBV15 to TRBJ1-1; 8 bases in the middle match TRBD1. The DNA reads TGTGCCACCAGCAGAGCGGACAGGGATAACACTGAAGCTTTCTTT. Translated, this gives CATSRADRDNTEAFF. Reference TRBV15 and TRBJ1-1 genes cover what lies past the CDR3, so the full variable domain is DAMVIQNPRYQVTQFGKPVTLSCSQTLNHNVMYWYQQKSSQAPKLLFHYYDKDFNNEADTPDNFQSRRPNTSFCFLDIRSPGLGDTAMYLCATSRADRDNTEAFFGQGTRLTVV.